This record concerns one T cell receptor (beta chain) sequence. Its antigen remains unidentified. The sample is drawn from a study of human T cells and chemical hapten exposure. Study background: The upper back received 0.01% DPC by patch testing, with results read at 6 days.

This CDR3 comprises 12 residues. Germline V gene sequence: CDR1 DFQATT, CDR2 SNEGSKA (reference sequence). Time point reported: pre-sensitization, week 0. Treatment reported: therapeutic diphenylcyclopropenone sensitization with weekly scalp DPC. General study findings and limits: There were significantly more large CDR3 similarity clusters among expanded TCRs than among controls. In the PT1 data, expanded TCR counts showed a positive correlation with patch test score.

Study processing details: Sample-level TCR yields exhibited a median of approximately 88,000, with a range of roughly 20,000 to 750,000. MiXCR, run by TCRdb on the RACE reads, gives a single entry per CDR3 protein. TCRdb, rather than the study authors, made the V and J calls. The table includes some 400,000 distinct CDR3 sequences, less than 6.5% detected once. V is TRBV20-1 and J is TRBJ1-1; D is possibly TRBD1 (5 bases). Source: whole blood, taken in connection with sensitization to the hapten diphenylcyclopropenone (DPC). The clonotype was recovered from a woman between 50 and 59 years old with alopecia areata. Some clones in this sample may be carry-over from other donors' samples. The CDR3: CRAGGTNTEAFF. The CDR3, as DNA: TGCAGGGCAGGAGGGACCAACACTGAAGCTTTCTTT.